These T cell receptor beta chains were read from a single sample in a study of T cells in Graves' hyperthyroidism and ophthalmopathy. TCRdb recomputed calls from the multiplex PCR reads with MiXCR, one row per CDR3 protein. Among about 200,000 distinct CDR3 sequences listed, about a sixth were seen once. Sequencing was done on a sample of blood. The receptor set was obtained from a woman in her forties or fifties with Graves' hyperthyroidism. The CDR3 runs from the conserved cysteine through the conserved F or W. Each record gives: V gene, clone size, CDR3 protein. Size tells how often a clone was seen (once, few, many) or the class of an expanded clone, and some rows leave it out.

V gene: TRBV27; clone size: many; CDR3 protein: CASSIGGTEQYF
V gene: TRBV7-2; clone size: NA; CDR3 protein: CASSLWRGVEETQYF
V gene: TRBV15; clone size: many; CDR3 protein: CATSTSPREDYEQYF
V gene: TRBV11-3; clone size: many; CDR3 protein: CASSLDERDQYF
V gene: TRBV20-1; clone size: few; CDR3 protein: CSARAGTSYGYTF
V gene: TRBV7-2; clone size: many; CDR3 protein: CASSQGLAGGNEQFF
V gene: TRBV6-5; clone size: NA; CDR3 protein: CASSYWDRANQPQHF
V gene: TRBV2; clone size: many; CDR3 protein: CASGLPPPVRSYEQYF
V gene: TRBV5-1; clone size: few; CDR3 protein: CASSLETGTYEQYF
V gene: TRBV7-3; clone size: many; CDR3 protein: CASSLGLAGGPGGEQYF
V gene: TRBV12-5; clone size: few; CDR3 protein: CASGFGREQYF
V gene: TRBV27; clone size: many; CDR3 protein: CASSLSGIHSNQPQHF
V gene: TRBV6-5; clone size: NA; CDR3 protein: CASSYGGSYGYTF
V gene: TRBV12-3/TRBV12-4; clone size: NA; CDR3 protein: CASSPGGARGNEQFF
V gene: TRBV24-1; clone size: NA; CDR3 protein: CATGTIVSSYNEQFF
V gene: TRBV5-5; clone size: many; CDR3 protein: CASSLEGRDTGELFF
V gene: TRBV20-1; clone size: few; CDR3 protein: CSAPRAGDTEAFF
V gene: TRBV7-6; clone size: NA; CDR3 protein: CASSLVQGKGHTQYF
V gene: TRBV2; clone size: few; CDR3 protein: CASSTDPPGDSPLHF
V gene: TRBV6-2/TRBV6-3; clone size: few; CDR3 protein: CASKRTSGSYEQYF
V gene: TRBV30; clone size: few; CDR3 protein: CAWTYTSPNRPSSGPKETQYF
V gene: TRBV30; clone size: NA; CDR3 protein: CAWSVPGLASTDTQYF
V gene: TRBV20-1; clone size: NA; CDR3 protein: CSADGTSLAKNIQYF
V gene: TRBV3-1; clone size: many; CDR3 protein: CASSQGGGAYNEQFF
V gene: TRBV30; clone size: few; CDR3 protein: CAWSPGQATSYGYTF
V gene: TRBV5-1; clone size: NA; CDR3 protein: CASSLGFGAGESGYTF
V gene: TRBV5-1; clone size: few; CDR3 protein: CASSLGGMGGTDTQYF
V gene: TRBV5-1; clone size: many; CDR3 protein: CASSLAGGQGAQETQYF
V gene: TRBV12-3/TRBV12-4; clone size: many; CDR3 protein: CASSYGISSGRAENYEQYF
V gene: TRBV19; clone size: many; CDR3 protein: CASSGRTSGETQYF
V gene: TRBV5-1; clone size: NA; CDR3 protein: CASSREQATYEQYF
V gene: TRBV27; clone size: many; CDR3 protein: CASSPRLVTDTQYF
V gene: TRBV9; clone size: NA; CDR3 protein: CASSVDVRGTEGYTF
V gene: TRBV29-1; clone size: NA; CDR3 protein: CSVETDTRETQYF
V gene: TRBV20-1; clone size: few; CDR3 protein: CSTNGQNSLSGYTF
V gene: TRBV27; clone size: many; CDR3 protein: CASSLSAGELFF
V gene: TRBV6-1; clone size: many; CDR3 protein: CASSEFNGHTYEQYF
V gene: TRBV12-3/TRBV12-4; clone size: NA; CDR3 protein: CASSTKDRGFPEAFF
V gene: TRBV5-1; clone size: NA; CDR3 protein: CASSPEHSNQPQHF
V gene: TRBV11-1; clone size: NA; CDR3 protein: CASSLAGTSGSTPGTQYF
V gene: TRBV11-2; clone size: many; CDR3 protein: CASRPEGISSYNEQFF
V gene: TRBV9; clone size: few; CDR3 protein: CASSSTGGSGAEAFF
V gene: TRBV20-1; clone size: few; CDR3 protein: CSAGTGDYNSPLHF
V gene: TRBV5-1; clone size: many; CDR3 protein: CASSLEGSTEAFF
V gene: TRBV6-1; clone size: few; CDR3 protein: CASSSGLSYNEQFF
V gene: TRBV29-1; clone size: many; CDR3 protein: CSSEGNGGEQYF